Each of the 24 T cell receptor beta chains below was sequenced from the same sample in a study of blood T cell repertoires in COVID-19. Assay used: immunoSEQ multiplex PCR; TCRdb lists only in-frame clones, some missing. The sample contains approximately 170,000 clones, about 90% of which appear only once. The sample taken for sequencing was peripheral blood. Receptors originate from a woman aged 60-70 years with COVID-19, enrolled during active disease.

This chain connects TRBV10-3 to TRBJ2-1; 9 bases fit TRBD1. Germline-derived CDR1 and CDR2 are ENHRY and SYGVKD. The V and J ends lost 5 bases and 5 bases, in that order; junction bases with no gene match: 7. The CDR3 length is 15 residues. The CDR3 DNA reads TGTGCCATCAGTTTAACAGGGGGCTCGGACAATGAGCAGTTCTTC. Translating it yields CAISLTGGSDNEQFF.

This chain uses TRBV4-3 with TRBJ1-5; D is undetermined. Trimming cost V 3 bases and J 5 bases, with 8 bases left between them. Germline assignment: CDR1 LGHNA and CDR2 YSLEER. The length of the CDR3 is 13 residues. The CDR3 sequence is CASSHAQYQPQHF. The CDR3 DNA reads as TGCGCCAGCAGCCACGCACAGTATCAGCCCCAGCATTTT.

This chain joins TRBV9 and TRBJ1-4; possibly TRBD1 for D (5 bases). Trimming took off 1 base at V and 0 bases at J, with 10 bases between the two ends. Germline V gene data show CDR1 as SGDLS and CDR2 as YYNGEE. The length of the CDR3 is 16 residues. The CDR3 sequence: CASSVTQQATNEKLFF. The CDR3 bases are TGTGCCAGCAGCGTAACCCAACAGGCAACTAATGAAAAACTGTTTTTT.

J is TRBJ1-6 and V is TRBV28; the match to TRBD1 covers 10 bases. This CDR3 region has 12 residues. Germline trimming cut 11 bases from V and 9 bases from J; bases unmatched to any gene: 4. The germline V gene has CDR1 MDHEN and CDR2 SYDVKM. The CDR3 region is CACGQGGSPLHF. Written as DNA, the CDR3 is TGTGCCTGTGGACAGGGGGGTTCACCCCTCCACTTT.

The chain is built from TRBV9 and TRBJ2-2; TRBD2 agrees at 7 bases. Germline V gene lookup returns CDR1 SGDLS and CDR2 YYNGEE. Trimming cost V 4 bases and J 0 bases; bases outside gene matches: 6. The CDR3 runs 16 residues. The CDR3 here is CASSPPTSANTGELFF. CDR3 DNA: TGTGCCAGCAGCCCCCCCACTAGCGCGAACACCGGGGAGCTGTTTTTT.

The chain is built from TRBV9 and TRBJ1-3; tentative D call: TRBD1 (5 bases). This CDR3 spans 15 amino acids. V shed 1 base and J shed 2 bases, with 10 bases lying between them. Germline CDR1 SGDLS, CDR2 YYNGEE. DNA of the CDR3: TGTGCCAGCAGCGTAAATCAGGGTCCTGGAAACACCATATATTTT. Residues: CASSVNQGPGNTIYF.

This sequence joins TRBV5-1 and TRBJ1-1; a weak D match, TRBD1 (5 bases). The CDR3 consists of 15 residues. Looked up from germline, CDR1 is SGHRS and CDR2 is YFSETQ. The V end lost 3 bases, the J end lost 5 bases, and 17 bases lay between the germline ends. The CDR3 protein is CASSYLGGMVTEAFF. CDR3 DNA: TGCGCCAGCAGCTACTTGGGGGGGATGGTGACTGAAGCTTTCTTT.

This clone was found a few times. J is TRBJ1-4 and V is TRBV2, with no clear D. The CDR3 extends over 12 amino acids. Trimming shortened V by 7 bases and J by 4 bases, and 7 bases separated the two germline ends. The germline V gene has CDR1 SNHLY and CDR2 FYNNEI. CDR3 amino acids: CASNQYNEKLFF. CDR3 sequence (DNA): TGTGCCAGCAACCAGTATAATGAAAAACTGTTTTTT.

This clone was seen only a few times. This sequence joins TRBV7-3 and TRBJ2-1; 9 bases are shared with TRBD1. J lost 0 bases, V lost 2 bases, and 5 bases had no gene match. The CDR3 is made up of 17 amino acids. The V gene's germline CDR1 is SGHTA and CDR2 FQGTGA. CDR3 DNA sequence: TGTGCCAGCAGCTTAGACAGGGGGGGATACTCCTACAATGAGCAGTTCTTC. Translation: CASSLDRGGYSYNEQFF.

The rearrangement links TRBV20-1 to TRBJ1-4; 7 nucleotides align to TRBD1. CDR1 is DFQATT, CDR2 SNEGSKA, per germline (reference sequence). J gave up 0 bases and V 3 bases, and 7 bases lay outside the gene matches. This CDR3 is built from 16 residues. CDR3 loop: CSASERGPSTNEKLFF. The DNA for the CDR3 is TGCAGTGCTAGTGAAAGGGGGCCGTCAACTAATGAAAAACTGTTTTTT.

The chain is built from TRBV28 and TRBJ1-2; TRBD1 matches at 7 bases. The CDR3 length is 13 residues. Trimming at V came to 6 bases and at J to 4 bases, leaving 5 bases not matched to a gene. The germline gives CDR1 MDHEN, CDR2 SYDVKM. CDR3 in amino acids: CASSRGQSYGYTF. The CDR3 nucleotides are TGTGCCAGCAGCCGGGGACAGTCCTATGGCTACACCTTC.

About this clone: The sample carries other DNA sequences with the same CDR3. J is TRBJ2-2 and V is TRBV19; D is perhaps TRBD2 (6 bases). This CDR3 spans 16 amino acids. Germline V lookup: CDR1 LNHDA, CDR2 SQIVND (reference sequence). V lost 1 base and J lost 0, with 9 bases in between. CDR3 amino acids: CASSIVGTSNTGELFF. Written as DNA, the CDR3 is TGTGCCAGTAGTATAGTTGGGACTTCGAACACCGGGGAGCTGTTTTTT.

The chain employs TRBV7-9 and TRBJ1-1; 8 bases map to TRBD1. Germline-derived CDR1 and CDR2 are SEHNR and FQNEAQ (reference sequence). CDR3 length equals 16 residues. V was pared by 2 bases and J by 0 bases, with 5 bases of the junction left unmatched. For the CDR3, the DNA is TGTGCCAGCAGCTTACAGGGGGCCCCTTTGAACACTGAAGCTTTCTTT. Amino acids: CASSLQGAPLNTEAFF.

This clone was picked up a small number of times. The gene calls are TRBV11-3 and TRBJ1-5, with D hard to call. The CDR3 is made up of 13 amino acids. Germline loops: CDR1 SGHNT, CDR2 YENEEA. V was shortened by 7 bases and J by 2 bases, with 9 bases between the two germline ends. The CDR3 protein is CASTFPGNQPQHF. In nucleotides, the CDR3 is TGTGCCAGCACCTTTCCCGGCAATCAGCCCCAGCATTTT.

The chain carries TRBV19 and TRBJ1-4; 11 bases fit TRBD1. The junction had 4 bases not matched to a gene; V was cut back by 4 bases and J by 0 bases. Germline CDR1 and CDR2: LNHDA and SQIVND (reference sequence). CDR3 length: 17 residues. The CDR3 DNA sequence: TGTGCCAGTAGTAACAGGGGACAGGGGGCAACTAATGAAAAACTGTTTTTT. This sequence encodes CASSNRGQGATNEKLFF. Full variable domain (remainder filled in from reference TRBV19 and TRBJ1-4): DGGITQSPKYLFRKEGQNVTLSCEQNLNHDAMYWYRQDPGQGLRLIYYSQIVNDFQKGDIAEGYSVSREKKESFPLTVTSAQKNPTAFYLCASSNRGQGATNEKLFFGSGTQLSVL.

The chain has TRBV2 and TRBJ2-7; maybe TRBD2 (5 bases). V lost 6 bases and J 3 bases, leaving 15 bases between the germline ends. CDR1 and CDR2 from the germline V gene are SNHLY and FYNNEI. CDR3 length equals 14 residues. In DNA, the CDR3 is TGTGCCAGCAGGAGGGTGGTCCCCCTCTACGAGCAGTACTTC. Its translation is CASRRVVPLYEQYF. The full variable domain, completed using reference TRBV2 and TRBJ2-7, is EPEVTQTPSHQVTQMGQEVILRCVPISNHLYFYWYRQILGQKVEFLVSFYNNEISEKSEIFDDQFSVERPDGSNFTLKIRSTKLEDSAMYFCASRRVVPLYEQYFGPGTRLTVT.

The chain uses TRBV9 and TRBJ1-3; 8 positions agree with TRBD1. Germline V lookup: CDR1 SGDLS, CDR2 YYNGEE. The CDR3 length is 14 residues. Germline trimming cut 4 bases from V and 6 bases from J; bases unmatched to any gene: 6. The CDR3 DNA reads TGTGCCAGCAGCAACCGACAGGGGAAAAACACCATATATTTT. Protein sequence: CASSNRQGKNTIYF.

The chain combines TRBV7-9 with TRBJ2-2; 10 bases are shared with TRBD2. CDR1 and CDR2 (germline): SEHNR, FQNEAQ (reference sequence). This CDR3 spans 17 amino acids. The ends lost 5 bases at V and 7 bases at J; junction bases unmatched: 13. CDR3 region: CASSLTSSGSGNGELFF. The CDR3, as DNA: TGTGCCAGCAGCCTAACGTCTAGCGGGAGTGGGAACGGGGAGCTGTTTTTT.

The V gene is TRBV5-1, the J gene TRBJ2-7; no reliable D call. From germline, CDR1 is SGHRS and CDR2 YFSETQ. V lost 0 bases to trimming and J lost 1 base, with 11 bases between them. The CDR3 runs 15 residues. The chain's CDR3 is CASSLATRLSYEQYF. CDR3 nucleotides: TGCGCCAGCAGCTTGGCAACCAGGTTGTCCTACGAGCAGTACTTC.

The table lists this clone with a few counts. The CDR3 protein is CASSQDQMDTYTYEQYF. The CDR3 nucleotides read TGTGCCAGCAGCCAAGATCAGATGGACACATACACCTACGAGCAGTACTTC. The chain has TRBV3-1 (or the pseudogene TRBV3-2) and TRBJ2-7, with D possibly TRBD1 on 5 matching bases. In germline, CDR1 is LGHDT, CDR2 YNNKEL (reference sequence). V was cut by 0 bases and J by 2 bases, with 17 bases left in between. The CDR3 extends over 17 amino acids.

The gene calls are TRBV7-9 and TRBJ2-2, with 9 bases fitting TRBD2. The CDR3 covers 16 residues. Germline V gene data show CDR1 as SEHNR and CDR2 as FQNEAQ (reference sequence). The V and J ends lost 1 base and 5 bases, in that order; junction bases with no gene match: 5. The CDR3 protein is CASSLEAGGWTGELFF. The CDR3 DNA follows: TGTGCCAGCAGCTTAGAAGCGGGAGGTTGGACCGGGGAGCTGTTTTTT. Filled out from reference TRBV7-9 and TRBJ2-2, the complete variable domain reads DTGVSQNPRHKITKRGQNVTFRCDPISEHNRLYWYRQTLGQGPEFLTYFQNEAQLEKSRLLSDRFSAERPKGSFSTLEIQRTEQGDSAMYLCASSLEAGGWTGELFFGEGSRLTVL.

CDR3 in amino acids: CASSLLPRDTEAFF. For the CDR3, the DNA is TGTGCCAGCAGTTTATTACCCAGGGACACTGAAGCTTTCTTT. The chain couples TRBV28 to TRBJ1-1; the D gene is possibly TRBD1 (5 bases). This CDR3 spans 14 amino acids. Per the germline V gene, CDR1 is MDHEN and CDR2 is SYDVKM. The V and J ends lost 1 base and 3 bases respectively, with 9 bases between them. The whole variable domain, remainder taken from reference TRBV28 and TRBJ1-1, is DVKVTQSSRYLVKRTGEKVFLECVQDMDHENMFWYRQDPGLGLRLIYFSYDVKMKEKGDIPEGYSVSREKKERFSLILESASTNQTSMYLCASSLLPRDTEAFFGQGTRLTVV.

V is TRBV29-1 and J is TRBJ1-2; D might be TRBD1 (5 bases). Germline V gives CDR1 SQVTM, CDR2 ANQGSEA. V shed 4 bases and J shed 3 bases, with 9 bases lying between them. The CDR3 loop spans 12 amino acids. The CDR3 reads CSVVGQDYGYTF. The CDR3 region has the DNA TGCAGCGTTGTGGGGCAGGACTATGGCTACACCTTC.

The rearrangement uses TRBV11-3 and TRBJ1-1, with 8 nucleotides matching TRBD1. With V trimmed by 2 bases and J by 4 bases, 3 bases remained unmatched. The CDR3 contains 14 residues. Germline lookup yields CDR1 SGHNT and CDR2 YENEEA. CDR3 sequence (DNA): TGTGCCAGCAGCTTAAACAGGGGGGGCACTGAAGCTTTCTTT. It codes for CASSLNRGGTEAFF.